Following are 4 T cell receptor beta chains from one sample sequenced in a study of control samples from healthy donors and cancer patients (dated by TCRdb to 2020 to 2021). The library relied on the immunoSEQ multiplex PCR assay. The table was pulled from immuneACCESS by TCRdb, which kept in-frame rearrangements only. Such tables lose some clones; where checked, under half of the loss comes from unresolved V genes, and the rest has no known cause. For this sample there are some 200,000 clones; 85% to 95% appear just once. Together, the top ten hold over 1.1% of the sample. The sequenced sample consisted of blood. These receptors were obtained from a man aged 18 to 29 in good health.

This clone was counted once. In the same sample, other DNA sequences code for this CDR3. This chain connects TRBV3-1 (or the pseudogene TRBV3-2) to TRBJ2-7, with D uncertain. Germline CDR1 and CDR2: LGHDT and YNNKEL (reference sequence). Deletions cut 0 bases from V and 2 bases from J, with 2 bases between. The CDR3 loop spans 12 amino acids. The CDR3 loop reads CASSQDTYEQYF. In DNA, the CDR3 is TGTGCCAGCAGCCAAGATACCTACGAGCAGTACTTC.

This clone was seen only once. V gene TRBV2 combines with J gene TRBJ1-5; D gene uncertain. Germline CDR1 and CDR2: SNHLY and FYNNEI. V was trimmed by 5 bases and J by 4 bases, leaving 9 bases between them. The CDR3 consists of 13 residues. CDR3 region: CASSLRVNQPQHF. The DNA of the CDR3 is TGTGCCAGCAGTCTAAGGGTTAATCAGCCCCAGCATTTT. Using reference TRBV2 and TRBJ1-5 for the parts outside the CDR3, the full variable domain is EPEVTQTPSHQVTQMGQEVILRCVPISNHLYFYWYRQILGQKVEFLVSFYNNEISEKSEIFDDQFSVERPDGSNFTLKIRSTKLEDSAMYFCASSLRVNQPQHFGDGTRLSIL.

In this sample, this clone turned up a few times. Here the CDR3 DNA reads TGTGCCAGCAGCCAGAAATTTCCGGGACAGGGGGATATGAACACTGAAGCTTTCTTT. As protein: CASSQKFPGQGDMNTEAFF. The chain joins TRBV14 to TRBJ1-1; TRBD1 matches at 11 bases. This CDR3 is built from 19 residues. V lost 3 bases to trimming and J lost 0 bases; unmatched junction nucleotides: 12. CDR1 is SGHDN, CDR2 FVKESK, per germline.

The chain joins TRBV19 to TRBJ1-3; D not certain. Trimming removed 5 bases at V and 0 bases at J, with 14 bases between. The CDR3 has 16 residues. Germline CDR1 LNHDA, CDR2 SQIVND (reference sequence). The CDR3 coding sequence is TGTGCCAGTAGTGTGGGTCTGGAGCGCTCTGGAAACACCATATATTTT. Translated, it gives CASSVGLERSGNTIYF.